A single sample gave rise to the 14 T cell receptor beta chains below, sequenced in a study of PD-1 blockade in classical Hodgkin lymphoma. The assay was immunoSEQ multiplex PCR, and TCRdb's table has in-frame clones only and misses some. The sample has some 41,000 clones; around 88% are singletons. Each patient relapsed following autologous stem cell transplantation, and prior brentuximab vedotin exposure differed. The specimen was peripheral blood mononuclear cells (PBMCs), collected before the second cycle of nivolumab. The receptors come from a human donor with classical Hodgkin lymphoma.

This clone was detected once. The chain's CDR3 is CASIRGGGMNTEAFF. DNA of the CDR3: TGTGCCAGTATAAGGGGCGGTGGTATGAACACTGAAGCTTTCTTT. The chain carries TRBV19 and TRBJ1-1; D may be TRBD1 (5 bases). Germline CDR1 reads LNHDA; CDR2 reads SQIVND (reference sequence). V dropped 7 bases and J dropped 0 bases, with 15 bases sitting between them. The CDR3 loop spans 15 amino acids.

Written as DNA, the CDR3 is TGCAGTGCTCCAGGGGGACAGGGGGCTTTCTTT. Translating it yields CSAPGGQGAFF. This chain joins TRBV20-1 and TRBJ1-1; the match to TRBD1 covers 10 bases. This CDR3 contains 11 residues. Trimming took 5 bases from V and 11 from J; bases not matched to a gene: 5. Germline CDR1 DFQATT, CDR2 SNEGSKA (reference sequence).

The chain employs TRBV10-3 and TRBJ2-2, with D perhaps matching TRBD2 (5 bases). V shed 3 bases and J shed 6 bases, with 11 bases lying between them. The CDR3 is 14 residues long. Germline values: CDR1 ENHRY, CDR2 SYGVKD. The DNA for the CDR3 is TGTGCCATCAGTGATCCTCCCGGGGCCGGGGAGCTGTTTTTT. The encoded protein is CAISDPPGAGELFF.

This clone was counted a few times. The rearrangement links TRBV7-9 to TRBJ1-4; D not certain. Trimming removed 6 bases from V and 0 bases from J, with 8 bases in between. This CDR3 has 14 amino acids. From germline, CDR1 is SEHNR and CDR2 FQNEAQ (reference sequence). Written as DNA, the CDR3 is TGTGCCAGCAGGACCCCGGCAACTAATGAAAAACTGTTTTTT. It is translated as CASRTPATNEKLFF. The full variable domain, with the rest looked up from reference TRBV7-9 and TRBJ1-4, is DTGVSQNPRHKITKRGQNVTFRCDPISEHNRLYWYRQTLGQGPEFLTYFQNEAQLEKSRLLSDRFSAERPKGSFSTLEIQRTEQGDSAMYLCASRTPATNEKLFFGSGTQLSVL.

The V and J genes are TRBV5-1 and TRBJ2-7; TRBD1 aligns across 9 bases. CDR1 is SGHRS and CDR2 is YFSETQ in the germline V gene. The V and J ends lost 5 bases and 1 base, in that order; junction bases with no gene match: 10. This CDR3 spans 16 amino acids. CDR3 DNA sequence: TGCGCCAGCAGAAGGTTGGCGGACAGGGGATCCTACGAGCAGTACTTC. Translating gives CASRRLADRGSYEQYF.

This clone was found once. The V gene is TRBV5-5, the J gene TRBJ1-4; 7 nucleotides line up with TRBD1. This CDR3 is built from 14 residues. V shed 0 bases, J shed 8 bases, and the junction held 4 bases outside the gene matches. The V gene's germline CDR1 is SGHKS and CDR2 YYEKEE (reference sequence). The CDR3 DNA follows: TGTGCCAGCAGCTTGGAAGGGGGCAGGGAAAAACTGTTTTTT. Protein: CASSLEGGREKLFF.

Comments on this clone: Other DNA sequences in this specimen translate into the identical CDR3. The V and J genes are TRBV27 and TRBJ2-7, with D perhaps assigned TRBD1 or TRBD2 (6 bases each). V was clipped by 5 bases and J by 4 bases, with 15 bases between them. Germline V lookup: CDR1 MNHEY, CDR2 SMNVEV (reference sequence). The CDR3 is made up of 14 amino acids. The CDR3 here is CASSALTGAYEQYF. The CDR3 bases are TGTGCCAGCAGTGCCCTGACGGGGGCATACGAGCAGTACTTC.

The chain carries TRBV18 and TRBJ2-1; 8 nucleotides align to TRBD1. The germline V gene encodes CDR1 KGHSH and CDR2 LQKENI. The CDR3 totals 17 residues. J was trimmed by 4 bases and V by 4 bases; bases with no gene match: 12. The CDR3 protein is CASSLPLAGGLYNEQFF. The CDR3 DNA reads TGTGCCAGCTCACTACCCCTGGCAGGGGGCCTTTACAATGAGCAGTTCTTC.

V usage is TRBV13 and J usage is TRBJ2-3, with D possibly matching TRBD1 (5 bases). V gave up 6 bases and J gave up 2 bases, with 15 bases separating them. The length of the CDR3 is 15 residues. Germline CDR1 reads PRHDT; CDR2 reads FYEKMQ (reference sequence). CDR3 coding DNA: TGTGCCAGCAGTCCGACAGCGTTTATCACAGATACGCAGTATTTT. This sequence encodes CASSPTAFITDTQYF. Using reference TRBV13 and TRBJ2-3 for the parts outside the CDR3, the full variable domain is AAGVIQSPRHLIKEKRETATLKCYPIPRHDTVYWYQQGPGQDPQFLISFYEKMQSDKGSIPDRFSAQQFSDYHSELNMSSLELGDSALYFCASSPTAFITDTQYFGPGTRLTVL.

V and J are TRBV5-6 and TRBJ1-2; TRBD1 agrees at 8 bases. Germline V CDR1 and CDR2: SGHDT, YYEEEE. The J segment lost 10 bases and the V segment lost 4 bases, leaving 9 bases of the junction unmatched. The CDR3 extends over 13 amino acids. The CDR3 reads CASSRDRFKDYTF. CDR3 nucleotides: TGTGCCAGCAGCCGGGACAGGTTCAAGGACTACACCTTC.

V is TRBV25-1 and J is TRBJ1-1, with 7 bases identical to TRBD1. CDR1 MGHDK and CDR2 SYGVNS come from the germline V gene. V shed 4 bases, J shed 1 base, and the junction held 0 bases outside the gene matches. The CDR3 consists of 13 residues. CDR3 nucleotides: TGTGCCAGCAGTGGACAGGGGAACACTGAAGCTTTCTTT. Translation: CASSGQGNTEAFF.

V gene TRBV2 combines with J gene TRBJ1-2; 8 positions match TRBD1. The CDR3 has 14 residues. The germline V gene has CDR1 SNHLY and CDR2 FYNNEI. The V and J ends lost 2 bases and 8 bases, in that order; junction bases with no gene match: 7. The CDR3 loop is CASSEWQGAIGYTF. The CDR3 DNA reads TGTGCCAGCAGTGAATGGCAGGGGGCGATCGGCTACACCTTC.

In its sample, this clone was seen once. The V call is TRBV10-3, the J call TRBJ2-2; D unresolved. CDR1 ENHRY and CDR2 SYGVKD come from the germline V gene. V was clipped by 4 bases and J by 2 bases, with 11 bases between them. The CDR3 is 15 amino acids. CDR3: CAISAPRANTGELFF. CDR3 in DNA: TGTGCCATCAGTGCTCCCCGGGCCAACACCGGGGAGCTGTTTTTT.

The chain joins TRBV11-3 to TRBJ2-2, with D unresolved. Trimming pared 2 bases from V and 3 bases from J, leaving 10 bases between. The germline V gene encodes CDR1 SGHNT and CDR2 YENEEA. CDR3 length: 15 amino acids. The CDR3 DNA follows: TGTGCCAGCAGCTTAAACGTCCTGTACACCGGGGAGCTGTTTTTT. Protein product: CASSLNVLYTGELFF.